What follows are 17 T cell receptor beta chains derived from one specimen sequenced in a study of blood T cells in healthy people across ages. Next came a second PCR, run for about 7 to 12 cycles, which used a sample-barcoded 5' primer along with a J-beta primer mix. MiXCR, applied by TCRdb to the 5' RACE reads, yields one record per CDR3 protein. The sample has about 1 million distinct CDR3 sequences; around 25% are singletons. The data also belong to a second study, concerning T cells of mothers and their children.

Source material: blood. Receptors originate from a girl under 10 years old in good health.

A few counts support this clonotype. The rearrangement uses TRBV5-5 and TRBJ2-4, with a possible D match to TRBD1 (6 bases). The V gene's germline CDR1 is SGHKS and CDR2 YYEKEE (reference sequence). V lost 3 bases to trimming and J lost 6 bases, with 13 bases between them. This CDR3 has 14 residues. The CDR3 reads CASSSPMTGNIQYF. The CDR3 nucleotides read TGTGCCAGCAGCTCCCCTATGACAGGAAACATTCAGTACTTC.

This clonotype was counted a few times. The chain is built from TRBV29-1 and TRBJ2-7; TRBD1 agrees at 7 bases. Germline trimming cut 7 bases from V and 5 bases from J; bases unmatched to any gene: 14. The germline V gene has CDR1 SQVTM and CDR2 ANQGSEA. The CDR3 sequence is 14 residues long. The CDR3 DNA reads TGCAGCGGCTGGGACGACAGGGTCCCGGACGAGCAGTACTTC. It yields the protein CSGWDDRVPDEQYF.

A few counts support this clonotype. The rearrangement joins TRBV28 to TRBJ1-4; D gene unclear. Germline V gene lookup returns CDR1 MDHEN and CDR2 SYDVKM. This CDR3 has 14 residues. Trimming removed 5 bases at V and 0 bases at J, with 7 bases between. The CDR3 DNA is TGTGCCAGCAGTATCACGGCAACTAATGAAAAACTGTTTTTT. Its protein is CASSITATNEKLFF.

Only a few counts were recorded for this clonotype. The chain combines TRBV29-1 with TRBJ2-5, with D uncertain. The J call may not be correct, given that the DNA end is closer to TRBJ2-7. Germline CDR1 reads SQVTM; CDR2 reads ANQGSEA. The CDR3 is made up of 12 amino acids. The CDR3 loop reads CSVDGQSGEQYF. CDR3 in DNA: TGCAGCGTTGACGGTCAGTCCGGCGAGCAGTACTTC.

This clonotype was picked up a small number of times. This chain joins TRBV29-1 and TRBJ2-3; D is uncertain. The V gene's germline CDR1 is SQVTM and CDR2 ANQGSEA. The CDR3 is made up of 13 amino acids. V shed 4 bases and J shed 2 bases, with 10 bases lying between them. The CDR3 DNA follows: TGCAGCGTTGTGGCACGACACACAGATACGCAGTATTTT. Its translation is CSVVARHTDTQYF.

The CDR3 region has the DNA TGTGCCAGCAGCTCTACGGACGGCGCCGGGGAGACCCAGTACTTC. Residues: CASSSTDGAGETQYF. The chain couples TRBV7-9 to TRBJ2-5; D unclear. CDR1 and CDR2 from the germline V gene are SEHNR and FQNEAQ (reference sequence). The CDR3 loop spans 15 amino acids. Trimming cost V 4 bases and J 5 bases, with 17 bases left between them. The variable domain in full, completed from reference TRBV7-9 and TRBJ2-5, reads DTGVSQNPRHKITKRGQNVTFRCDPISEHNRLYWYRQTLGQGPEFLTYFQNEAQLEKSRLLSDRFSAERPKGSFSTLEIQRTEQGDSAMYLCASSSTDGAGETQYFGPGTRLLVL.

The sample holds a few counts of this clonotype. This chain links TRBV14 with TRBJ1-2; D call uncertain. Trimming took 1 base from V and 8 from J, leaving 14 bases between them. Per germline, CDR1 SGHDN and CDR2 FVKESK. CDR3 length equals 14 residues. CDR3 sequence: CASSQGLYSGGYTF. In nucleotides, the CDR3 is TGTGCCAGCAGCCAAGGCCTCTACTCTGGGGGCTACACCTTC.

Comment on this clonotype: Because the CDR3 is missing its conserved closing phenylalanine or tryptophan, this is likely a read error. The CDR3: CASSLTSSGGYNEQFV. The CDR3, as DNA: TGCGCCAGCAGTCTAACGTCAAGCGGGGGCTACAATGAGCAGTTCGTC. J is TRBJ2-1 and V is TRBV4-3; 8 nucleotides line up with TRBD2. Germline V lookup: CDR1 LGHNA, CDR2 YSLEER. J gave up 3 bases and V 6 bases, and 10 bases lay outside the gene matches. The CDR3 consists of 16 residues.

This clonotype was picked up many times. The gene calls are TRBV3-1 and TRBJ1-2; perhaps TRBD1 as D (5 bases). V lost 0 bases and J lost 4, with 9 bases in between. Per the germline V gene, CDR1 is LGHDT and CDR2 is YNNKEL (reference sequence). This CDR3 spans 14 amino acids. The DNA of the CDR3 is TGTGCCAGCAGCCAAGAAACAGGAAGCTATGGCTACACCTTC. Its protein product is CASSQETGSYGYTF. Filled out from reference TRBV3-1 and TRBJ1-2, the complete variable domain reads DTAVSQTPKYLVTQMGNDKSIKCEQNLGHDTMYWYKQDSKKFLKIMFSYNNKELIINETVPNRFSPKSPDKAHLNLHINSLELGDSAVYFCASSQETGSYGYTFGSGTRLTVV.

This clonotype has a handful of counts. The chain combines TRBV7-2 with TRBJ1-2, with D unresolved. The ends were cut back, 4 bases at V and 8 bases at J, with 8 bases in the middle. Per the germline V gene, CDR1 is SGHTA and CDR2 is FQGNSA. CDR3 length: 11 residues. In DNA form, the CDR3 reads TGTGCCAGCAGCTCGGCGGGGGGCTACACCTTC. It translates to CASSSAGGYTF.

The chain has TRBV7-3 and TRBJ2-6; D is possibly TRBD1 or TRBD2 (5 bases each). Per the germline V gene, CDR1 is SGHTA and CDR2 is FQGTGA. The ends were cut back, 4 bases at V and 9 bases at J, with 16 bases in the middle. The CDR3 has 15 amino acids. CDR3 sequence: CASSWGTSFGNVLTF. The CDR3 nucleotides read TGTGCCAGCAGCTGGGGGACCTCGTTTGGCAACGTCCTGACTTTC.

This clonotype was seen only a few times. The rearrangement joins TRBV7-3 to TRBJ2-2; no clear D. Germline assignment: CDR1 SGHTA and CDR2 FQGTGA. This CDR3 is built from 17 residues. V shed 4 bases and J shed 0 bases, with 15 bases lying between them. The CDR3 region has the DNA TGTGCCAGCAGCTCCCGGTTAGAGCTCGCGAACACCGGGGAGCTGTTTTTT. This sequence encodes CASSSRLELANTGELFF.

The chain combines TRBV25-1 with TRBJ2-1, with TRBD2 matching 9 bases. This CDR3 spans 15 amino acids. CDR1 and CDR2 (germline): MGHDK, SYGVNS. V dropped 4 bases and J dropped 7; count of bases not matched to a gene: 8. In DNA form, the CDR3 reads TGTGCCAGCAGTGGCATAGCGGGAGCTTCGAATGAGCAGTTCTTC. This gives the protein CASSGIAGASNEQFF. The full variable domain, its missing parts supplied by reference TRBV25-1 and TRBJ2-1, is EADIYQTPRYLVIGTGKKITLECSQTMGHDKMYWYQQDPGMELHLIHYSYGVNSTEKGDLSSESTVSRIRTEHFPLTLESARPSHTSQYLCASSGIAGASNEQFFGPGTRLTVL.

V is TRBV20-1 and J is TRBJ1-1; the D is unclear. CDR3 length: 13 residues. Germline V CDR1 and CDR2: DFQATT, SNEGSKA (reference sequence). The ends were cut back, 3 bases at V and 1 base at J, with 9 bases in the middle. CDR3 coding DNA: TGCAGTGCTAGCGTGCAGGCGAACACTGAAGCTTTCTTT. This translates into CSASVQANTEAFF.

V usage is TRBV11-2 and J usage is TRBJ2-3, with no clear D. The CDR3 extends over 14 amino acids. Trimming pared 3 bases from V and 0 bases from J, leaving 7 bases between. Germline CDR1 is SGHAT and CDR2 is FQNNGV. CDR3 DNA sequence: TGTGCCAGCAGCTTTGCCAGGAGCACAGATACGCAGTATTTT. It yields the protein CASSFARSTDTQYF.

The chain carries TRBV6-1 and TRBJ2-5; D perhaps matches TRBD2 (6 bases). With the DNA end fitting TRBJ2-7 better, the J assignment may be wrong. The germline CDR1 and CDR2 sequences are MNHNS and SASEGT. The CDR3 has 17 residues. Here the CDR3 reads CASIPRVPVAGFYEQYF. CDR3 DNA: TGTGCCAGCATTCCCAGGGTTCCTGTGGCGGGGTTCTACGAGCAGTACTTC.

This sequence joins TRBV5-6 and TRBJ2-7; D gene ambiguous. The V and J ends lost 3 bases and 6 bases respectively, with 7 bases between them. CDR3 length: 11 residues. CDR1 and CDR2 (germline): SGHDT, YYEEEE. DNA of the CDR3: TGTGCCAGCAGCTCTGCCACCGAGCAGTACTTC. Protein sequence: CASSSATEQYF.